This entry features one TCR beta chain sequence. Its antigen is as yet unknown. The V gene lost 0 bases and the J gene lost 4 bases, with 11 bases spanning the gap. Per germline, CDR1 MGHRA and CDR2 YSYEKL. The CDR3 has 15 amino acids. The source of the sample is a study of T cell repertoires in cytomegalovirus infection. For the study at large: Public signatures in TCR beta pointed to CMV infection and matching HLA type.

TCRdb re-derived calls from the reads in MiXCR, one entry per CDR3 protein. Of about 110,000 distinct CDR3 sequences listed, over 30% are singletons. Study outcomes and limitations: Across the ex vivo response, the dominant clonotypes were HLA-C-restricted CMV-specific TCR beta clonotypes.

Sequences were derived from CD8+ T cells from cultured PBMCs, sampled from culture after CMV antigen stimulation. The sequence came from a human donor in good health (CMV status not recorded). Some clones in this sample may be carry-over from other donors' samples. The rearrangement joins TRBV4-1 to TRBJ2-3; D gene uncertain. CDR3 bases: TGCGCCAGCAGCCAAGAGGGCAGGTTTGCAGATACGCAGTATTTT. It yields the protein CASSQEGRFADTQYF.